A selection of T cell receptor beta chains follows, all from one sample in a study of T cell changes during pregnancy in multiple sclerosis. Only in-frame clones appear in the TCRdb table, and some are missing; sequencing was by immunoSEQ multiplex PCR. The profile covers fewer than 80,000 clones, with over 75% appearing a single time and about 0.3% taken by the ten largest. The sample here was CD4+ T cells from peripheral blood mononuclear cells, taken in the third trimester of pregnancy. The source of these receptors is a female donor in good health, enrolled as a control in a pregnancy study. Each CDR3 is given with its conserved first and last residue. The D gene is left open where the match is weak. Clone size is not always given. Where it is, it says once, few, many or a class for expanded clones.

clone size: .
J gene: TRBJ2-6
V gene: TRBV7-8
D gene: .
CDR3 protein: CASSKALFSGANVLTF
CDR3 DNA: TGTGCCAGCAGTAAAGCCCTCTTCTCTGGGGCCAACGTCCTGACTTTC

clone size: .
J gene: TRBJ2-7
V gene: TRBV7-9
D gene: .
CDR3 protein: CASSLQYEQYF
CDR3 DNA: TGTGCCAGCAGCTTGCAGTACGAGCAGTACTTC

clone size: .
J gene: TRBJ1-2
V gene: TRBV7-2
D gene: TRBD1
CDR3 protein: CASSFLTTGINYGYTF
CDR3 DNA: TGTGCCAGCAGCTTCCTAACGACAGGGATAAACTATGGCTACACCTTC

clone size: .
J gene: TRBJ2-1
V gene: TRBV11-3
D gene: .
CDR3 protein: CASVGVHGEQFF
CDR3 DNA: TGTGCCAGCGTGGGAGTCCATGGTGAGCAGTTCTTC

clone size: .
J gene: TRBJ1-2
V gene: TRBV11-3
D gene: TRBD1
CDR3 protein: CASSLQGVGDGYTF
CDR3 DNA: TGTGCCAGCAGCTTGCAGGGGGTAGGGGATGGCTACACCTTC

clone size: .
J gene: TRBJ1-5
V gene: TRBV9
D gene: TRBD1
CDR3 protein: CASSVEADRGSQPQHF
CDR3 DNA: TGTGCCAGCAGCGTAGAGGCAGACAGGGGATCACAGCCCCAGCATTTT

clone size: once
J gene: TRBJ1-4
V gene: TRBV7-2
D gene: .
CDR3 protein: CASSLVEISEKLFF
CDR3 DNA: TGTGCCAGCAGCTTAGTAGAGATAAGTGAAAAACTGTTTTTT

clone size: .
J gene: TRBJ1-2
V gene: TRBV7-2
D gene: .
CDR3 protein: CASSLVQTNYGYTF
CDR3 DNA: TGTGCCAGCAGCTTAGTCCAGACTAACTATGGCTACACCTTC

clone size: .
J gene: TRBJ2-3
V gene: TRBV7-2
D gene: TRBD2
CDR3 protein: CASSSRTSGVTDTQYF
CDR3 DNA: TGTGCCAGCAGTTCTCGGACTAGCGGGGTAACTGATACGCAGTATTTT

clone size: .
J gene: TRBJ2-3
V gene: TRBV7-2
D gene: TRBD2
CDR3 protein: CASSRRGGATDTQYF
CDR3 DNA: TGTGCCAGCAGCAGGCGCGGGGGGGCAACCGATACGCAGTATTTT

clone size: .
J gene: TRBJ2-5
V gene: TRBV19
D gene: .
CDR3 protein: CASSPSGQETQYF
CDR3 DNA: TGTGCCAGTAGTCCGAGCGGACAAGAGACCCAGTACTTC

clone size: once
J gene: TRBJ1-5
V gene: TRBV2
D gene: .
CDR3 protein: CASRGGVRQPQHF
CDR3 DNA: TGTGCCAGCAGGGGGGGGGTACGGCAGCCCCAGCATTTT

clone size: .
J gene: TRBJ2-2
V gene: TRBV6-1
D gene: .
CDR3 protein: CASSEDPGAVSGELFF
CDR3 DNA: TGTGCCAGCAGTGAAGACCCAGGGGCCGTGTCCGGGGAGCTGTTTTTT

clone size: once
J gene: TRBJ2-1
V gene: TRBV9
D gene: .
CDR3 protein: CASSVGLDIYNEQFF
CDR3 DNA: TGTGCCAGCAGCGTGGGGCTCGATATCTACAATGAGCAGTTCTTC

clone size: .
J gene: TRBJ2-4
V gene: TRBV9
D gene: .
CDR3 protein: CASSVGAGAAKNIQYF
CDR3 DNA: TGTGCCAGCAGCGTAGGTGCGGGTGCGGCCAAAAACATTCAGTACTTC

clone size: .
J gene: TRBJ1-1
V gene: TRBV30
D gene: TRBD1
CDR3 protein: CAWSGDRGVTEAFF
CDR3 DNA: TGTGCCTGGAGCGGGGACAGGGGTGTCACTGAAGCTTTCTTT

clone size: .
J gene: TRBJ2-7
V gene: TRBV7-6
D gene: TRBD1
CDR3 protein: CASGQGAYEQYF
CDR3 DNA: TGTGCCAGCGGACAGGGGGCTTACGAGCAGTACTTC

clone size: .
J gene: TRBJ2-3
V gene: TRBV7-2
D gene: .
CDR3 protein: CASSSRGTYNTQYF
CDR3 DNA: TGTGCCAGCAGCTCCAGGGGAACGTACAATACGCAGTATTTT

clone size: .
J gene: TRBJ1-1
V gene: TRBV5-1
D gene: TRBD1
CDR3 protein: CASSPGQTNTEAFF
CDR3 DNA: TGCGCCAGCAGTCCGGGACAGACCAACACTGAAGCTTTCTTT

clone size: .
J gene: TRBJ1-4
V gene: TRBV5-1
D gene: .
CDR3 protein: CASSAGGFNNEKLFF
CDR3 DNA: TGCGCCAGCAGCGCAGGAGGATTTAATAATGAAAAACTGTTTTTT

clone size: .
J gene: TRBJ1-3
V gene: TRBV2
D gene: .
CDR3 protein: CASSEQGNEGGNTIYF
CDR3 DNA: TGTGCCAGCAGTGAACAGGGCAACGAAGGTGGAAACACCATATATTTT

clone size: .
J gene: TRBJ1-1
V gene: TRBV9
D gene: .
CDR3 protein: CASSVDQGQGTEAFF
CDR3 DNA: TGTGCCAGCAGCGTAGATCAGGGGCAGGGAACTGAAGCTTTCTTT

clone size: .
J gene: TRBJ1-2
V gene: TRBV29-1
D gene: .
CDR3 protein: CSASFGMNGYTF
CDR3 DNA: TGCAGCGCTAGCTTCGGGATGAATGGCTACACCTTC

clone size: .
J gene: TRBJ1-5
V gene: TRBV7-6
D gene: TRBD1
CDR3 protein: CASSLGTGAKGNQPQHF
CDR3 DNA: TGTGCCAGCAGCTTGGGTACAGGGGCGAAGGGCAATCAGCCCCAGCATTTT

clone size: .
J gene: TRBJ1-3
V gene: TRBV15
D gene: .
CDR3 protein: CATSRGVGGSGNTIYF
CDR3 DNA: TGTGCCACCAGCAGGGGCGTAGGGGGCTCTGGAAACACCATATATTTT

clone size: .
J gene: TRBJ1-1
V gene: TRBV19
D gene: TRBD1
CDR3 protein: CASSTNPGQRMNTEAFF
CDR3 DNA: TGTGCCAGTAGTACAAATCCGGGACAGAGAATGAACACTGAAGCTTTCTTT

clone size: .
J gene: TRBJ1-6
V gene: TRBV4-3
D gene: .
CDR3 protein: CASSQDFGNSPLHF
CDR3 DNA: TGCGCCAGCAGCCAAGATTTCGGGAATTCACCCCTCCACTTT

clone size: .
J gene: TRBJ2-1
V gene: TRBV7-2
D gene: .
CDR3 protein: CASSLGLLNEQFF
CDR3 DNA: TGTGCCAGCAGCTTGGGCCTCTTGAATGAGCAGTTCTTC

clone size: .
J gene: TRBJ2-5
V gene: TRBV9
D gene: TRBD1
CDR3 protein: CASSRQGMETQYF
CDR3 DNA: TGTGCCAGCAGCCGACAGGGTATGGAGACCCAGTACTTC

clone size: .
J gene: TRBJ1-2
V gene: TRBV7-3
D gene: .
CDR3 protein: CASSTDRTDYGYTF
CDR3 DNA: TGTGCCAGCAGCACCGACAGGACGGACTATGGCTACACCTTC

clone size: once
J gene: TRBJ1-2
V gene: TRBV5-4
D gene: .
CDR3 protein: CASSLKGGAHGYTF
CDR3 DNA: TGTGCCAGCAGCTTGAAGGGGGGGGCTCATGGCTACACCTTC

clone size: .
J gene: TRBJ1-2
V gene: TRBV4-3
D gene: TRBD1
CDR3 protein: CASSQDGRGLGYTF
CDR3 DNA: TGCGCCAGCAGCCAAGATGGCAGGGGGCTCGGCTACACCTTC

clone size: .
J gene: TRBJ1-1
V gene: TRBV4-2
D gene: TRBD1
CDR3 protein: CASSPAGQGGLATEAFF
CDR3 DNA: TGTGCCAGCAGCCCTGCCGGGCAGGGGGGACTGGCTACTGAAGCTTTCTTT

clone size: .
J gene: TRBJ1-2
V gene: TRBV19
D gene: .
CDR3 protein: CASSEQVSTGYTF
CDR3 DNA: TGTGCCAGTAGCGAACAGGTATCGACAGGCTACACCTTC

clone size: .
J gene: TRBJ2-7
V gene: TRBV2
D gene: TRBD1
CDR3 protein: CASSDQGALYEQYF
CDR3 DNA: TGTGCCAGCAGTGACCAGGGGGCCTTGTACGAGCAGTACTTC

clone size: .
J gene: TRBJ1-1
V gene: TRBV5-4
D gene: TRBD1
CDR3 protein: CASSSLTGTGGLNTEAFF
CDR3 DNA: TGTGCCAGCAGCTCCCTCACCGGGACAGGGGGGCTGAACACTGAAGCTTTCTTT

clone size: once
J gene: TRBJ1-4
V gene: TRBV10-3
D gene: .
CDR3 protein: CAIMSEERKLFF
CDR3 DNA: TGTGCCATCATGAGCGAGGAAAGAAAACTGTTTTTT

clone size: .
J gene: TRBJ2-3
V gene: TRBV7-3
D gene: TRBD2
CDR3 protein: CASSVGTSPTDTQYF
CDR3 DNA: TGTGCCAGCAGCGTGGGGACTAGTCCCACAGATACGCAGTATTTT

clone size: .
J gene: TRBJ1-1
V gene: TRBV27
D gene: .
CDR3 protein: CASSSPTGLRGTEAFF
CDR3 DNA: TGTGCCAGCAGTTCTCCCACAGGGTTGAGAGGGACTGAAGCTTTCTTT

clone size: .
J gene: TRBJ2-7
V gene: TRBV7-2
D gene: TRBD1
CDR3 protein: CASSSRQGLSYEQYF
CDR3 DNA: TGTGCCAGCAGCTCCAGACAGGGCCTATCCTACGAGCAGTACTTC

clone size: .
J gene: TRBJ2-1
V gene: TRBV7-3
D gene: TRBD2
CDR3 protein: CASSSNRGVGEQFF
CDR3 DNA: TGTGCCAGCAGCTCCAATCGGGGGGTCGGTGAGCAGTTCTTC

clone size: .
J gene: TRBJ2-3
V gene: TRBV7-2
D gene: TRBD2
CDR3 protein: CASSRVAGGATDTQYF
CDR3 DNA: TGTGCCAGCAGCCGAGTAGCGGGGGGAGCCACAGATACGCAGTATTTT

clone size: .
J gene: TRBJ2-5
V gene: TRBV4-1
D gene: .
CDR3 protein: CASSQGRTGGQETQYF
CDR3 DNA: TGCGCCAGCAGCCAAGGACGGACGGGCGGGCAAGAGACCCAGTACTTC

clone size: .
J gene: TRBJ2-6
V gene: TRBV10-3
D gene: .
CDR3 protein: CAISVAGGNSGANVLTF
CDR3 DNA: TGTGCCATCAGTGTGGCAGGGGGGAATTCTGGGGCCAACGTCCTGACTTTC

clone size: once
J gene: TRBJ2-1
V gene: TRBV18
D gene: TRBD1
CDR3 protein: CASSRQGRSSSYNEQFF
CDR3 DNA: TGTGCCAGCTCAAGACAGGGGCGATCGTCCTCCTACAATGAGCAGTTCTTC

clone size: .
J gene: TRBJ2-1
V gene: TRBV6-6
D gene: .
CDR3 protein: CASRDTGRYNEQFF
CDR3 DNA: TGTGCCAGCAGGGACACAGGGCGCTACAATGAGCAGTTCTTC

clone size: once
J gene: TRBJ1-5
V gene: TRBV15
D gene: .
CDR3 protein: CATRQKLAGQPQHF
CDR3 DNA: TGTGCCACCAGACAGAAACTTGCTGGTCAGCCCCAGCATTTT

clone size: once
J gene: TRBJ1-2
V gene: TRBV4-1
D gene: .
CDR3 protein: CASSQDPGVGGYGYTF
CDR3 DNA: TGCGCCAGCAGCCAAGATCCCGGGGTAGGGGGCTATGGCTACACCTTC

clone size: .
J gene: TRBJ1-5
V gene: TRBV28
D gene: .
CDR3 protein: CASSFSSGGNQPQHF
CDR3 DNA: TGTGCCAGCAGTTTCTCGTCAGGGGGCAATCAGCCCCAGCATTTT

clone size: once
J gene: TRBJ1-1
V gene: TRBV7-8
D gene: TRBD1
CDR3 protein: CASSLQGGNTEAFF
CDR3 DNA: TGTGCCAGCAGCTTACAGGGGGGGAACACTGAAGCTTTCTTT

clone size: .
J gene: TRBJ1-5
V gene: TRBV4-2
D gene: .
CDR3 protein: CASSQGGRDQPQHF
CDR3 DNA: TGTGCCAGCAGCCAAGGAGGGCGAGATCAGCCCCAGCATTTT

clone size: .
J gene: TRBJ1-1
V gene: TRBV4-2
D gene: .
CDR3 protein: CASSSGGLEAFF
CDR3 DNA: TGTGCCAGCAGCTCAGGCGGGTTAGAAGCTTTCTTT

clone size: .
J gene: TRBJ1-6
V gene: TRBV19
D gene: .
CDR3 protein: CASSGPGLTLHF
CDR3 DNA: TGTGCCAGTAGCGGGCCCGGACTCACCCTCCACTTT

clone size: .
J gene: TRBJ2-1
V gene: TRBV7-6
D gene: TRBD1
CDR3 protein: CASSPLGNRGNEQFF
CDR3 DNA: TGTGCCAGCAGCCCCTTGGGGAACAGGGGGAATGAGCAGTTCTTC